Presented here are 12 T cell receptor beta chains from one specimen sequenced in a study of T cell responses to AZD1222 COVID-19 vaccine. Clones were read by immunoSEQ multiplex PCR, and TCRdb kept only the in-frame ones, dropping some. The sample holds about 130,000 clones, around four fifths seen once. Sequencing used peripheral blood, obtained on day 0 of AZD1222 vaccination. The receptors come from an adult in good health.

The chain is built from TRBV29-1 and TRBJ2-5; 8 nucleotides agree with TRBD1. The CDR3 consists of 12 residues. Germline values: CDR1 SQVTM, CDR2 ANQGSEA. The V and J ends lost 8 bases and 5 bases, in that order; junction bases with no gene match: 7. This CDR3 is CSTDRGRETQYF. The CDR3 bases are TGCAGCACCGACAGGGGAAGGGAGACCCAGTACTTC.

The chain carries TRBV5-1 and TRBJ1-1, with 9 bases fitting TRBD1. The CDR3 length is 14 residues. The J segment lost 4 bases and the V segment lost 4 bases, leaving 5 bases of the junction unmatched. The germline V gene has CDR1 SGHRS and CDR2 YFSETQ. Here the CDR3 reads CASSATGGVTEAFF. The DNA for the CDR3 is TGCGCCAGCAGCGCCACAGGGGGCGTCACTGAAGCTTTCTTT.

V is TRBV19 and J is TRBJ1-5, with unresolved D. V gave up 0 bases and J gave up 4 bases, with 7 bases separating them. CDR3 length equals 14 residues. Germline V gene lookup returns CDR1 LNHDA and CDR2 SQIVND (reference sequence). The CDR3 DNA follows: TGTGCCAGTAGTATAGACGGGAGGAATCAGCCCCAGCATTTT. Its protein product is CASSIDGRNQPQHF.

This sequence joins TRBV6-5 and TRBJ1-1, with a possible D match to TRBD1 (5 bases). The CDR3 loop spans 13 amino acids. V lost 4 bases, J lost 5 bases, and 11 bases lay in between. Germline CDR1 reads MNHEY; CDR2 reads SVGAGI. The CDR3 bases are TGTGCCAGCAGTTCAGCGGGGCTGACTGAAGCTTTCTTT. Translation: CASSSAGLTEAFF.

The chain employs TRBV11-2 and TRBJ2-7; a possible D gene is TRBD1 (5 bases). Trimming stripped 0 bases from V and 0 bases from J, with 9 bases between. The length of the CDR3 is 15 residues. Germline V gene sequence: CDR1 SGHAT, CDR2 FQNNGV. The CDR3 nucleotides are TGTGCCAGCAGCTTAGATCTTCAGGGCTCCTACGAGCAGTACTTC. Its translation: CASSLDLQGSYEQYF.

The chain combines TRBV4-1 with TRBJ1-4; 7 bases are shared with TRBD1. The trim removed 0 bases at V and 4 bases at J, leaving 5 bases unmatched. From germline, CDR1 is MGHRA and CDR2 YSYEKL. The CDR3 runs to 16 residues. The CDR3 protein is CASSQDRDSINEKLFF. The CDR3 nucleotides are TGCGCCAGCAGCCAAGATAGGGACAGCATTAATGAAAAACTGTTTTTT.

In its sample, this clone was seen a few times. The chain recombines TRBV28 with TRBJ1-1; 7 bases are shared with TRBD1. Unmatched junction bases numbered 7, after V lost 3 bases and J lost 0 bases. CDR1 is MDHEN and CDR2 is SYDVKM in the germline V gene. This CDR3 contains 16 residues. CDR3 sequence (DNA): TGTGCCAGCAGTTTGACAGGGAGACCTTTGAACACTGAAGCTTTCTTT. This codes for CASSLTGRPLNTEAFF.

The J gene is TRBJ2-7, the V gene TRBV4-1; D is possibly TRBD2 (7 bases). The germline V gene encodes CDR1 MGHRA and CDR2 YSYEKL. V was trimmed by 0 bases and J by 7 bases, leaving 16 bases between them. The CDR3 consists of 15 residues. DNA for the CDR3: TGCGCCAGCAGCCAAGACGATGGGGGGGCTAGGGAGCAGTACTTC. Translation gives CASSQDDGGAREQYF.

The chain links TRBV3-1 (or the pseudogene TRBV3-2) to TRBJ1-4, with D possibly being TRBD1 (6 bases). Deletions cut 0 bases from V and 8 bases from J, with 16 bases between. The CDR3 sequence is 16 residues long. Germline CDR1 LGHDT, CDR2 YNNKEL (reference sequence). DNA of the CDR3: TGTGCCAGCAGCCAAGATATACAGGGTATGGGAGAAAAACTGTTTTTT. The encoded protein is CASSQDIQGMGEKLFF.

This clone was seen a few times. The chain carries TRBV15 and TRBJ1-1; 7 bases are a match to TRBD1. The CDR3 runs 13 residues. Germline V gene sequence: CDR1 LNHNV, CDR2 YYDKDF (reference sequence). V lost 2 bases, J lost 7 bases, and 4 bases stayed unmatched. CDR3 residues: CATSRNRGIEAFF. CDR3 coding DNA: TGTGCCACCAGCAGAAACAGGGGAATTGAAGCTTTCTTT.

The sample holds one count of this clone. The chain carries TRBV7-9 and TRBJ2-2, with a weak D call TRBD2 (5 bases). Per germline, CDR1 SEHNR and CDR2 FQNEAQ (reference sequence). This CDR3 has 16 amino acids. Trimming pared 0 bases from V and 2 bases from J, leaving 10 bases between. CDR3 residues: CASSLARGPNTGELFF. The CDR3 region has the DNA TGTGCCAGCAGCTTAGCGAGAGGGCCAAACACCGGGGAGCTGTTTTTT.

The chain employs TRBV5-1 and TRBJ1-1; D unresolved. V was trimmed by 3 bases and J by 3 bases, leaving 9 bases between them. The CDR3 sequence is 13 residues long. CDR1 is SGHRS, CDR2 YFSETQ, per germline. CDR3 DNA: TGCGCCAGCAGCTCTCTCGGGGACACTGAAGCTTTCTTT. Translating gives CASSSLGDTEAFF.